Included here is one T cell receptor (beta chain) sequence, with context. No antigen is known for it. No much larger clone exists at a distance of one base, and base qualities are not known. The CDR3 regions of human TCRbeta chains were analyzed by immunosequencing. In the original analysis: TCRs in the repertoires were matched against a reference library of SARS-CoV-2-specific TCRs that had been generated with the MIRA antigen-specificity platform. Breadth was defined as the fraction of unique TCRs that were SARS-CoV-2-associated, and depth was defined as the fraction of total T cells that were SARS-CoV-2-associated. Using the MIRA data, each spike-specific TCR was assigned both to the spike region to which the TCR was reactive and to a CD4 or CD8 class. Log10-transformed breadth and depth values were compared by one-way ANOVA with Sidak's multiple comparisons tests. What TCRdb holds here is the immuneACCESS table cut down to in-frame rearrangements. Part of the clones is not present; checked against another copy, under half of the missing clones reflect an unresolved V gene, and the others are unexplained. The V and J calls and clone size are taken from that table; D and trimming were inferred from the DNA. Across this sample there are 130,000 to 150,000 clones, with roughly 80% seen only once. Roughly 4% of the sample comes from the top ten.

This entry is derived from a study of T cell responses to AZD1222 COVID-19 vaccine (dated by TCRdb to about 2021). With regard to the full study: TCR sequencing covered fewer than 250 trial participants: 200 to 210 given two doses of AZD1222 and 26 given two doses of MenACWY control vaccine. Trial participants were enrolled by age into 18-55, 56-69 and 70-plus year subgroups, with roughly 160, 29 and 62 TCR-sequenced participants respectively.

What the authors observed across the whole study: Vaccine-associated CD4 TCRs spanned the whole spike protein, with dominant responses in regions 160-218 and 743-854. Conclusions about previously exposed vaccinees are limited because only six or seven AZD1222 recipients were SARS-CoV-2 seropositive at baseline. Reportedly, almost half of the unique spike-specific TCRs recognized epitopes lying outside the regions that are mutated in the B.1.351 and B.1.1.7 variants. After two AZD1222 doses, spike-specific TCR breadth and depth were significantly higher than at day 0 and than in MenACWY recipients. In the small 56-69-year group, the increase in depth fell short of significance, most likely because of low power. Because no samples from the day 14 peak response were available, repertoires could be characterized only after the peak T cell response. Participants were mostly white British and included more females than males, and it was suggested by the authors that clonal diversity may have been underestimated.

Read against the paper, the sample's time point label means: baseline before first vaccination. The treatment or condition label, read with the paper, signifies: meningococcal conjugate vaccine given as trial control. Vaccinee samples came from UK trials COV001 and COV002, including a single-blind randomized controlled phase 2/3 trial of AZD1222 (ChAdOx1 nCoV-19) in healthy adults. For TCRbeta chain sequencing, PBMC samples were collected from trial participants at day 0 and at day 28 after the second dose. V loses 1 base, J loses 3 bases, and the germline ends lie 15 bases apart. The germline V gene provides CDR1 MNHNS and CDR2 SASEGT. The CDR3, from cysteine to phenylalanine, totals 17 residues. Of the read, only the CDR3 DNA is kept; its 51 bases are in frame from base 1.

Specimen: peripheral blood, collected on day 0 of MenACWY control vaccination. The rearrangement joined TRBV6-1 to TRBJ2-2; the D gene cannot be resolved beyond TRBD1 or TRBD2, each matching 6 bases. The TCR sequence derives from an adult in good health. The nucleotide sequence reads TGTGCCAGCAGTGAAGTTGGGGGGCGCGGTTACACCGGGGAGCTGTTTTTT. The translation is CASSEVGGRGYTGELFF.